The 29 T cell receptor beta chains given below trace back to one sample, sequenced in a study of OX40 agonist ivuxolimab in advanced cancers. Data came from immunoSEQ multiplex PCR; TCRdb stores just in-frame clones and leaves some out. The repertoire consists of about 77,000 clones, with around 87% occurring once and the leading ten covering 5.5% to 6.5%. The source material was CD4+ or CD8+ T cells sorted from blood, sampled in a trial of the OX40 agonist ivuxolimab. The receptors derive from an adult with an advanced solid tumor such as melanoma, head and neck, liver or kidney cancer.

The rearrangement uses TRBV2 and TRBJ2-1, with a tentative D call TRBD2 (5 bases). The V gene lost 6 bases and the J gene lost 8 bases, with 17 bases spanning the gap. In germline, CDR1 is SNHLY, CDR2 FYNNEI. The CDR3 is 14 amino acids. The CDR3 spells CASRLESGYYEQFF. CDR3 bases: TGTGCCAGCAGGCTAGAGTCGGGGTACTATGAGCAGTTCTTC.

The CDR3 region is CASSPLGVANYGYTF. The CDR3 DNA follows: TGTGCCAGCAGCCCTCTGGGGGTCGCTAACTATGGCTACACCTTC. This chain connects TRBV7-3 to TRBJ1-2, with D possibly TRBD1 on 5 matching bases. The germline V gene encodes CDR1 SGHTA and CDR2 FQGTGA. With 5 bases removed from V and 0 bases from J, the gap between germline ends came to 13 bases. This CDR3 comprises 15 residues. Together with reference TRBV7-3 and TRBJ1-2, the CDR3 gives the full variable domain: GAGVSQTPSNKVTEKGKYVELRCDPISGHTALYWYRQSLGQGPEFLIYFQGTGAADDSGLPNDRFFAVRPEGSVSTLKIQRTERGDSAVYLCASSPLGVANYGYTFGSGTRLTVV.

The CDR3 DNA sequence: TGTGCCAGCAGCTTAAGGGGAGGACGGACCGACACTGAAGCTTTCTTT. Translation gives CASSLRGGRTDTEAFF. The J gene is TRBJ1-1, the V gene TRBV7-3; D not resolved. This CDR3 region has 16 residues. Germline assignment: CDR1 SGHTA and CDR2 FQGTGA. Between the trimmed V and J ends, which lost 1 base and 3 bases, there was a span of 15 bases.

In this sample, this clone turned up a few times. CDR3 residues: CASSSALTLAGNTIYF. As DNA, the CDR3 is TGTGCCAGCAGCTCAGCCCTTACCCTGGCTGGAAACACCATATATTTT. The chain has TRBV7-2 and TRBJ1-3; D gene ambiguous. The length of the CDR3 is 16 residues. CDR1 is SGHTA, CDR2 FQGNSA, per germline. V lost 4 bases and J lost 2, with 15 bases in between. Variable domain in full (rest from reference TRBV7-2 and TRBJ1-3): GAGVSQSPSNKVTEKGKDVELRCDPISGHTALYWYRQSLGQGLEFLIYFQGNSAPDKSGLPSDRFSAERTGGSVSTLTIQRTQQEDSAVYLCASSSALTLAGNTIYFGEGSWLTVV.

J is TRBJ2-5 and V is TRBV5-1; tentatively, D is TRBD2 (6 bases). Germline loops: CDR1 SGHRS, CDR2 YFSETQ. The CDR3 is 13 amino acids. The V gene lost 4 bases and the J gene lost 5 bases, with 12 bases spanning the gap. The DNA for the CDR3 is TGCGCCAGCAGCCCGGGACTCCAGGAGACCCAGTACTTC. Amino acid sequence: CASSPGLQETQYF. The variable domain in full, completed from reference TRBV5-1 and TRBJ2-5, reads KAGVTQTPRYLIKTRGQQVTLSCSPISGHRSVSWYQQTPGQGLQFLFEYFSETQRNKGNFPGRFSGRQFSNSRSEMNVSTLELGDSALYLCASSPGLQETQYFGPGTRLLVL.

CDR3 sequence: CASSLRRQAPTKNIQYF. CDR3 nucleotides: TGTGCCAGCAGCTTACGGAGGCAGGCGCCGACCAAAAACATTCAGTACTTC. The J gene is TRBJ2-4, the V gene TRBV11-2; D is perhaps TRBD2 (5 bases). CDR3 length: 17 amino acids. The V gene lost 2 bases and the J gene lost 2 bases, with 16 bases spanning the gap. Germline loops: CDR1 SGHAT, CDR2 FQNNGV.

This chain links TRBV27 with TRBJ2-1, with TRBD1 as a possible D gene (5 bases). V lost 2 bases, J lost 9 bases, and 17 bases lay in between. This CDR3 comprises 15 residues. Germline CDR1 reads MNHEY; CDR2 reads SMNVEV (reference sequence). CDR3 in amino acids: CASSLGASNFFEQFF. CDR3 sequence (DNA): TGTGCCAGCAGTTTAGGGGCCTCGAATTTCTTTGAGCAGTTCTTC.

The chain joins TRBV6-5 to TRBJ2-1, with D perhaps being TRBD1 or TRBD2 (5 bases each). Germline V lookup: CDR1 MNHEY, CDR2 SVGAGI. The V gene lost 6 bases and the J gene lost 4 bases, with 13 bases spanning the gap. CDR3 size: 14 residues. CDR3: CASRDPGPYNEQFF. The CDR3 DNA is TGTGCCAGCAGAGACCCGGGACCTTACAATGAGCAGTTCTTC.

This sequence joins TRBV2 and TRBJ2-2, with 10 bases matching TRBD2. The trim removed 6 bases at V and 1 base at J, leaving 5 bases unmatched. The CDR3 covers 16 residues. Germline assignment: CDR1 SNHLY and CDR2 FYNNEI. The DNA of the CDR3 is TGTGCCAGCAGAGAAAGGACTAGCGGGAACACCGGGGAGCTGTTTTTT. Protein product: CASRERTSGNTGELFF. The complete variable domain, with remaining parts taken from reference TRBV2 and TRBJ2-2, reads EPEVTQTPSHQVTQMGQEVILRCVPISNHLYFYWYRQILGQKVEFLVSFYNNEISEKSEIFDDQFSVERPDGSNFTLKIRSTKLEDSAMYFCASRERTSGNTGELFFGEGSRLTVL.

This rearrangement joins TRBV5-5 to TRBJ2-1, with TRBD2 matching 8 bases. V shed 0 bases, J shed 7 bases, and the junction held 6 bases outside the gene matches. CDR3 length: 15 amino acids. Germline CDR1 reads SGHKS; CDR2 reads YYEKEE (reference sequence). The CDR3 loop reads CASSLDGRVGNEQFF. CDR3 nucleotide sequence: TGTGCCAGCAGCTTGGACGGGAGGGTGGGTAATGAGCAGTTCTTC.

V gene TRBV20-1 combines with J gene TRBJ2-7; unclear D gene. The CDR3 runs to 11 residues. Trimming removed 3 bases from V and 3 bases from J, with 6 bases in between. Germline lookup yields CDR1 DFQATT and CDR2 SNEGSKA (reference sequence). The CDR3 loop is CSASWDYEQYF. The CDR3 bases are TGCAGTGCTAGTTGGGACTACGAGCAGTACTTC.

This CDR3 is CASSFGGIGQPQHF. In DNA form, the CDR3 reads TGCGCCAGCAGCTTTGGAGGGATCGGTCAGCCCCAGCATTTT. The chain joins TRBV5-1 to TRBJ1-5; D uncertain. Germline CDR1 is SGHRS and CDR2 is YFSETQ. The CDR3 consists of 14 residues. Trimming took 2 bases from V and 6 from J, leaving 12 bases between them.

V is TRBV4-3 and J is TRBJ2-5; 11 bases line up with TRBD1. The CDR3 runs 17 residues. V dropped 1 base and J dropped 0; count of bases not matched to a gene: 4. CDR1 and CDR2 (germline): LGHNA, YSLEER. CDR3 nucleotide sequence: TGCGCCAGCAGCCAAGGTCCGGGACAGGGGGACCAAGAGACCCAGTACTTC. Its translation: CASSQGPGQGDQETQYF.

This sequence joins TRBV5-6 and TRBJ2-1; perhaps TRBD2 as D (5 bases). The germline V gene has CDR1 SGHDT and CDR2 YYEEEE. V was shortened by 2 bases and J by 4 bases, with 13 bases between the two germline ends. The CDR3 totals 15 residues. CDR3 nucleotide sequence: TGTGCCAGCAGCTTCAGTAGCGACCCGTACAATGAGCAGTTCTTC. Protein product: CASSFSSDPYNEQFF.

This clone is a singleton in its sample. V usage is TRBV25-1 and J usage is TRBJ2-1; D could derive from TRBD1 or TRBD2 (5 bases each). The CDR3 is made up of 14 amino acids. Trimming removed 3 bases from V and 9 bases from J, with 15 bases in between. Germline-derived CDR1 and CDR2 are MGHDK and SYGVNS. CDR3 nucleotides: TGTGCCAGCAGTGACCAAGTGGGGGTGAGTGAGCAGTTCTTC. This codes for CASSDQVGVSEQFF.

The chain links TRBV21-1 to TRBJ1-2; TRBD1 is the table's D call, not checked against the DNA. TRBV21-1 is annotated as a pseudogene. The CDR3 runs 13 residues. The CDR3 DNA reads TGTGCCAATAAGGGACAGGGCAACTATGGCTACACCTTC. It encodes CANKGQGNYGYTF.

This chain joins TRBV7-2 and TRBJ2-1; 13 bases match TRBD2. The germline V gene has CDR1 SGHTA and CDR2 FQGNSA. J lost 6 bases, V lost 7 bases, and 3 bases had no gene match. CDR3 length: 14 residues. The DNA of the CDR3 is TGTGCCAGCAAACGACTAGCGGGAGGCAATGAGCAGTTCTTC. It yields the protein CASKRLAGGNEQFF.

This rearrangement joins TRBV5-1 to TRBJ2-7, with D perhaps matching TRBD2 (6 bases). Trimming pared 2 bases from V and 2 bases from J, leaving 11 bases between. The CDR3 contains 14 residues. The germline V gene encodes CDR1 SGHRS and CDR2 YFSETQ. CDR3 residues: CASSLSAGPYEQYF. CDR3 DNA sequence: TGCGCCAGCAGCTTAAGCGCGGGGCCCTACGAGCAGTACTTC.

This clone showed up just once. This sequence joins TRBV4-3 and TRBJ2-3, with D possibly matching TRBD2 (5 bases). The germline CDR1 and CDR2 sequences are LGHNA and YSLEER. This CDR3 is 16 amino acids long. The V end was cut by 0 bases, the J end by 8 bases, with 18 bases between. As DNA, the CDR3 is TGCGCCAGCAGCCAAGATCATGAAGCCCGAGGGAGTACGCAGTATTTT. It translates to CASSQDHEARGSTQYF.

V and J are TRBV5-1 and TRBJ2-2; tentatively, D is TRBD2 (5 bases). Germline V CDR1 and CDR2: SGHRS, YFSETQ. The V and J ends lost 1 base and 6 bases respectively, with 10 bases between them. The CDR3 covers 14 residues. Here the CDR3 DNA reads TGCGCCAGCAGCTTGAGGTGGGGAGCCGGGGAGCTGTTTTTT. As protein: CASSLRWGAGELFF.

This sequence joins TRBV7-2 and TRBJ2-7, with D unresolved. The CDR3 runs to 13 residues. V lost 4 bases, J lost 2 bases, and 9 bases lay in between. Germline V gene lookup returns CDR1 SGHTA and CDR2 FQGNSA. The CDR3 sequence is CASSSAPAYEQYF. CDR3 DNA sequence: TGTGCCAGCAGCTCCGCTCCAGCCTACGAGCAGTACTTC.

This sequence joins TRBV19 and TRBJ2-5, with D unclear. With 5 bases removed from V and 4 bases from J, the gap between germline ends came to 11 bases. The CDR3 spans 13 residues. Germline values: CDR1 LNHDA, CDR2 SQIVND (reference sequence). CDR3 region: CASSLSWGETQYF. In nucleotides, the CDR3 is TGTGCCAGTAGTCTTTCTTGGGGAGAGACCCAGTACTTC.

This clone was counted a single time. This chain links TRBV19 with TRBJ2-2; TRBD1 matches 12 bases. Germline V gene sequence: CDR1 LNHDA, CDR2 SQIVND (reference sequence). The trim removed 0 bases at V and 1 base at J, leaving 3 bases unmatched. The CDR3 is 18 amino acids. As DNA, the CDR3 is TGTGCCAGTAGTATAGATGGGACAGGGGGCAGGAACACCGGGGAGCTGTTTTTT. Its translation: CASSIDGTGGRNTGELFF.

This clone was detected a few times. The chain links TRBV2 to TRBJ1-2, with D tentatively TRBD1 (6 bases). Germline V gives CDR1 SNHLY, CDR2 FYNNEI. V shed 6 bases and J shed 8 bases, with 13 bases lying between them. The length of the CDR3 is 12 residues. Written as DNA, the CDR3 is TGTGCCAGCAGCGTGGGACAAGGAGGCTACACCTTC. As protein: CASSVGQGGYTF.

The chain uses TRBV25-1 and TRBJ1-4; TRBD1 agrees at 7 bases. The CDR3 extends over 14 amino acids. Germline CDR1 MGHDK, CDR2 SYGVNS. V trimming: 5 bases; J trimming: 5 bases; junction bases outside the gene matches: 5. The CDR3 loop reads CASSQTGSNEKLFF. The CDR3 DNA sequence: TGTGCCAGCAGTCAGACAGGGTCGAATGAAAAACTGTTTTTT.

The rearrangement uses TRBV19 and TRBJ2-5; 9 nucleotides match TRBD2. V was pared by 3 bases and J by 1 base, with 3 bases of the junction left unmatched. CDR1 and CDR2 (germline): LNHDA, SQIVND (reference sequence). The CDR3 has 15 residues. CDR3 nucleotide sequence: TGTGCCAGTAGTATTGGCGGGGGGGCCCAAGAGACCCAGTACTTC. As protein: CASSIGGGAQETQYF.

The rearrangement uses TRBV30 and TRBJ2-6, with D unclear. The V end was cut by 4 bases, the J end by 0 bases, with 4 bases between. The CDR3 covers 13 residues. Germline CDR1 is GTSNPN and CDR2 is SVGIG (reference sequence). DNA of the CDR3: TGTGCCTGGACGTTCTCTGGGGCCAACGTCCTGACTTTC. Protein: CAWTFSGANVLTF.

The genes are TRBV5-5 and TRBJ1-6; a weak D match, TRBD1 (5 bases). Germline lookup yields CDR1 SGHKS and CDR2 YYEKEE (reference sequence). V was trimmed by 3 bases and J by 10 bases, leaving 23 bases between them. This CDR3 is built from 17 residues. CDR3 region: CASSSGSAGPSESPLHF. In nucleotides, the CDR3 is TGTGCCAGCAGCTCGGGTTCGGCAGGGCCATCGGAGTCACCCCTCCACTTT.

The chain links TRBV7-4 to TRBJ2-4, with 11 positions matching TRBD2. Germline loops: CDR1 SGHVT, CDR2 SQSDAQ. This CDR3 spans 20 amino acids. V was pared by 1 base and J by 3 bases, with 14 bases of the junction left unmatched. Written as DNA, the CDR3 is TGTGCCAGCAGCTTAGTGGACCTTAGCGGGAGGGCCGGAGACAAAAACATTCAGTACTTC. Its translation: CASSLVDLSGRAGDKNIQYF.